Following are 2 T cell receptor beta chains from one sample sequenced in a study of blood T cell repertoires in COVID-19. Method: immunoSEQ multiplex PCR; TCRdb's copy keeps in-frame clones and lacks some. Of about 59,000 clones in the sample, 79% were seen once. Material: peripheral blood. These receptors were obtained from a man between 60 and 70 years old with acute or convalescent COVID-19.

This clone is a singleton in its sample. This chain uses TRBV28 with TRBJ1-3, with 7 bases aligning to TRBD1. The CDR3 runs to 16 residues. Per germline, CDR1 MDHEN and CDR2 SYDVKM. The V and J ends lost 6 bases and 5 bases, in that order; junction bases with no gene match: 13. CDR3 loop: CASSGSGAGGRNTIYF. The CDR3 region has the DNA TGTGCCAGCAGCGGGTCGGGTGCAGGGGGACGAAACACCATATATTTT.

This chain uses TRBV19 with TRBJ2-7; 9 bases are a match to TRBD2. Germline V CDR1 and CDR2: LNHDA, SQIVND (reference sequence). After removal of 6 bases from V and 4 bases from J, the junction contained 7 bases not matched to a gene. The CDR3 runs 14 residues. DNA of the CDR3: TGTGCCAGTAGCCCAGCGGGAGGTCCATACGAGCAGTACTTC. It encodes CASSPAGGPYEQYF.